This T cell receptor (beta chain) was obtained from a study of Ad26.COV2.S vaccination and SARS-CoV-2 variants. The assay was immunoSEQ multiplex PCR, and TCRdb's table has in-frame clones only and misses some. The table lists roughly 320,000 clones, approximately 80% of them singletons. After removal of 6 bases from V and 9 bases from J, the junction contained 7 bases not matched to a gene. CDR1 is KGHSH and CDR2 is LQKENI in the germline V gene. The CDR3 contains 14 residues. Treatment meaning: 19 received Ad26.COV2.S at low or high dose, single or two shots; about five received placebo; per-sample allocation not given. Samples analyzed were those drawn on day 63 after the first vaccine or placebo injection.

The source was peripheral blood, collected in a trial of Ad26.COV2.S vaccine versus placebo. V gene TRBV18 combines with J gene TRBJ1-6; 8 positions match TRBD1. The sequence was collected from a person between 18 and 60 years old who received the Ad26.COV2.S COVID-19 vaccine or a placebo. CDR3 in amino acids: CASSPGTGASPLHF. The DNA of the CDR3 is TGTGCCAGCTCTCCCGGGACAGGCGCTTCACCCCTCCACTTT.